This TCR beta chain is drawn from a study of brain T cells in children with intractable seizures. Profiling relied on immunoSEQ multiplex PCR, and the TCRdb table lists in-frame clones only, not all of them. The sample holds hundreds of thousands of clones; about 93% are singletons and the top ten take 5.7%. The time point denotes: blood from clinic visit 5 months post-surgery; TSC patient then seizure free. V lost 6 bases to trimming and J lost 4 bases, with 16 bases between them. The CDR3 contains 15 residues. In germline, CDR1 is MNHEY, CDR2 SVGEGT. The receptor was derived from a boy less than two years old with tuberous sclerosis and intractable seizures. The chain combines TRBV6-2 or TRBV6-3 with TRBJ2-1, with D possibly TRBD2 on 5 matching bases. Material: peripheral blood, obtained 4 to 5 months after surgery. CDR3 amino acids: CASSETGIAYNEQFF. The CDR3 DNA reads TGTGCCAGCAGCGAAACCGGGATCGCATACAATGAGCAGTTCTTC.